Included here is one TCR beta chain sequence, with context. Its antigen remains unknown. The V end was cut by 4 bases, the J end by 4 bases, with 20 bases between. The CDR3 has 16 residues. CDR1 is KGHSH, CDR2 LQKENI, per germline. These data are taken from a study of T cells in Graves' hyperthyroidism and ophthalmopathy. Study results and limitations: Ophthalmopathy was separated from stable hyperthyroidism by a 13 V-J model.

Amplification targeted TCR beta CDR3 regions from RNA transcripts. In the first-round RT-PCR of the TCR CDR3, the HTBI primer set was used. MiXCR was run by TCRdb on the multiplex PCR reads, yielding one entry per CDR3 protein. The sample has roughly 300,000 distinct CDR3 sequences; 25% to 30% are singletons. The source material was blood. The TCR originated in a man between 35 and 55 years old with Graves' hyperthyroidism that later progressed to Graves' ophthalmopathy. The J gene is TRBJ2-7, the V gene TRBV18; possibly TRBD2 for D (5 bases). CDR3 DNA: TGTGCCAGCTCACTCCAGTCCGGACTTGAGGGTTACGAGCAGTACTTC. Protein: CASSLQSGLEGYEQYF.